Listed below are T cell receptor beta chains from one sample, sequenced in a study of T cell responses to AZD1222 COVID-19 vaccine. Only in-frame clones appear in the TCRdb table, and some are missing; sequencing was by immunoSEQ multiplex PCR. The data hold under 200,000 clones, with 80% to 95% observed a single time. Sequenced material: peripheral blood, taken on day 0 of AZD1222 vaccination. Source of these receptors: an adult in good health. The CDR3 runs from the conserved cysteine through the conserved F or W. D genes are given only for firm matches. Clone size appears in some rows only: once, few, many, or a class for an expanded clone.

V gene	D gene	J gene	clone size	CDR3 protein	CDR3 DNA
TRBV2	TRBD2	TRBJ2-5	-	CASGRLAGPQETQYF	TGTGCCAGCGGTCGACTAGCGGGTCCTCAAGAGACCCAGTACTTC
TRBV18	-	TRBJ1-1	-	CASSPYWEPNTEAFF	TGTGCCAGCTCTCCTTACTGGGAGCCGAACACTGAAGCTTTCTTT
TRBV7-2	-	TRBJ1-4	-	CASSLGVRGFDRWGGLFF	TGTGCCAGCAGCTTAGGTGTCAGGGGATTTGACCGTTGGGGCGGACTGTTTTTT
TRBV6-5	-	TRBJ1-2	once	CASSTDRNYGYTF	TGTGCCAGCAGTACGGACAGAAACTATGGCTACACCTTC
TRBV19	TRBD1	TRBJ1-2	-	CASSIEGARGYTF	TGTGCCAGTAGTATTGAGGGGGCCCGTGGCTACACCTTC
TRBV10-3	-	TRBJ1-2	-	CAIGSESGGYTF	TGTGCCATCGGGTCCGAGTCAGGAGGCTACACCTTC
TRBV10-3	TRBD1	TRBJ1-1	-	CAISVGGTGNTEAFF	TGTGCCATCAGTGTCGGAGGGACAGGAAACACTGAAGCTTTCTTT
TRBV15	-	TRBJ1-2	-	CATSRDEAYGYTF	TGTGCCACCAGCAGAGATGAAGCATATGGCTACACCTTC
TRBV11-2	-	TRBJ1-2	-	CASSLEEGSRYGYTF	TGTGCCAGCAGCTTAGAGGAGGGGAGTAGATATGGCTACACCTTC
TRBV2	-	TRBJ2-2	-	CASREAGELFF	TGTGCCAGCAGGGAGGCCGGGGAGCTGTTTTTT
TRBV19	-	TRBJ1-2	once	CASSMKELPRLTNYGYTF	TGTGCCAGTAGTATGAAGGAACTCCCCCGTTTAACTAACTATGGCTACACCTTC
TRBV5-4	-	TRBJ2-7	-	CASSPIGGGQPYEQYF	TGTGCCAGCAGCCCGATTGGCGGGGGACAACCCTACGAGCAGTACTTC
TRBV9	-	TRBJ1-2	-	CASSVRNYGYTF	TGTGCCAGCAGCGTTCGGAACTATGGCTACACCTTC
TRBV3-1/TRBV3-2	TRBD1	TRBJ2-3	-	CASSQGAHRGSRSRASTDTQYF	TGTGCCAGCAGCCAAGGAGCTCACAGGGGGAGTAGATCGCGGGCTAGCACAGATACGCAGTATTTT
TRBV28	-	TRBJ1-5	-	CANQGGNQPQHF	TGTGCCAACCAGGGCGGGAATCAGCCCCAGCATTTT
TRBV9	-	TRBJ1-1	-	CASSVAFQAEAFF	TGTGCCAGCAGCGTAGCTTTCCAGGCTGAAGCTTTCTTT
TRBV2	-	TRBJ2-2	once	CASSPDRPGELFF	TGTGCCAGCAGCCCCGACAGGCCCGGGGAGCTGTTTTTT
TRBV11-3	-	TRBJ2-3	-	CASSLSGGGDTQYF	TGTGCCAGCAGCTTAAGCGGCGGCGGAGATACGCAGTATTTT
TRBV29-1	-	TRBJ1-2	-	CSVAKGRGGKGYTF	TGCAGCGTCGCCAAGGGGCGGGGAGGGAAGGGCTACACCTTC
TRBV28	TRBD1	TRBJ1-1	-	CASPPPTGADTEAFF	TGTGCCAGCCCTCCCCCTACAGGGGCGGACACTGAAGCTTTCTTT
TRBV3-1/TRBV3-2	TRBD1	TRBJ2-1	-	CASSHPLEEGAGDEQFF	TGTGCCAGCAGCCATCCGTTGGAAGAGGGGGCTGGCGATGAGCAGTTCTTC
TRBV19	-	TRBJ1-1	-	CASSIPNTEAFF	TGTGCCAGTAGTATCCCGAACACTGAAGCTTTCTTT
TRBV12-2	-	TRBJ2-3	-	CASRLPRTDRDTDTQYF	TGTGCAAGTCGCTTACCTAGGACGGACAGGGACACAGATACGCAGTATTTT
TRBV15	-	TRBJ1-5	-	CATSRAADYSNQPQHF	TGTGCCACCAGCAGAGCGGCGGATTATAGCAATCAGCCCCAGCATTTT
TRBV6-1	-	TRBJ2-7	-	CASSEGNGYSLEQYF	TGTGCCAGCAGTGAAGGGAACGGATATTCTCTCGAGCAGTACTTC
TRBV29-1	TRBD1	TRBJ1-4	-	CSVRTGEWKTNEKLFF	TGCAGCGTTCGGACAGGGGAATGGAAAACTAATGAAAAACTGTTTTTT
TRBV2	-	TRBJ2-3	-	CASSVSQDTQYF	TGTGCCAGCAGTGTTTCCCAGGATACGCAGTATTTT
TRBV4-2	TRBD1	TRBJ1-3	-	CASSHIQGGLTGNTIYF	TGTGCCAGCAGCCATATACAGGGGGGTCTGACTGGAAACACCATATATTTT
TRBV13	TRBD1	TRBJ1-2	-	CASSSRPGQGEYGYTF	TGTGCCAGCAGCTCCCGTCCCGGACAGGGGGAATATGGCTACACCTTC
TRBV4-1	-	TRBJ1-1	-	CASSQGPLVNTEAFF	TGCGCCAGCAGCCAAGGACCCTTGGTGAACACTGAAGCTTTCTTT
TRBV4-1	-	TRBJ1-6	-	CASSQTRWVEPLHF	TGCGCCAGCAGCCAAACCCGCTGGGTGGAACCCCTCCACTTT